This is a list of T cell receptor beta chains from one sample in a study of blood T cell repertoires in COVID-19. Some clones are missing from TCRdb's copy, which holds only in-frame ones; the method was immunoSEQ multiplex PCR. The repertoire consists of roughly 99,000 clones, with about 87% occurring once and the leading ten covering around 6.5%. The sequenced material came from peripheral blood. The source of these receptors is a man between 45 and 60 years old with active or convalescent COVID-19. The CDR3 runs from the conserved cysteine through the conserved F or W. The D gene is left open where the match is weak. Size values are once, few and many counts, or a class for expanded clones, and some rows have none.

CDR3aa: CASSEARDSYGYTF; CDR3nt: TGTGCCAGCAGTGAAGCGCGTGACTCCTATGGCTACACCTTC; abundance: .; len: 14; d_gene: .; v_gene: TRBV2; j_gene: TRBJ1-2
CDR3aa: CAGALAGEYEQYF; CDR3nt: TGTGCTGGGGCCCTAGCGGGAGAGTACGAGCAGTACTTC; abundance: .; len: 13; d_gene: TRBD2; v_gene: TRBV7-9; j_gene: TRBJ2-7
CDR3aa: CASSLGVTEEQYF; CDR3nt: TGTGCCAGTAGTCTAGGAGTTACGGAGGAGCAGTACTTC; abundance: .; len: 13; d_gene: .; v_gene: TRBV19; j_gene: TRBJ2-7
CDR3aa: CASSPPGQGLRYTF; CDR3nt: TGTGCCAGCAGTCCTCCGGGACAGGGGTTGCGCTACACCTTC; abundance: .; len: 14; d_gene: TRBD1; v_gene: TRBV28; j_gene: TRBJ1-2
CDR3aa: CASNNPAGGRETQYF; CDR3nt: TGCGCCAGCAATAACCCCGCGGGAGGGAGAGAGACCCAGTACTTC; abundance: .; len: 15; d_gene: TRBD2; v_gene: TRBV5-1; j_gene: TRBJ2-5
CDR3aa: CASSSLQETQYF; CDR3nt: TGCGCCAGCAGCTCCCTTCAAGAGACCCAGTACTTC; abundance: .; len: 12; d_gene: .; v_gene: TRBV5-1; j_gene: TRBJ2-5
CDR3aa: CASSLGGRSYNEQFF; CDR3nt: TGTGCCAGCAGCTTAGGGGGGAGGTCCTACAATGAGCAGTTCTTC; abundance: .; len: 15; d_gene: .; v_gene: TRBV11-2; j_gene: TRBJ2-1
CDR3aa: CASSQFGQGYNEQFF; CDR3nt: TGTGCCAGCAGCCAATTCGGGCAGGGCTACAATGAGCAGTTCTTC; abundance: once; len: 15; d_gene: .; v_gene: TRBV11-2; j_gene: TRBJ2-1
CDR3aa: CASSFGDRGRYGYTF; CDR3nt: TGTGCCAGCAGCTTTGGGGACAGGGGCCGCTATGGCTACACCTTC; abundance: .; len: 15; d_gene: TRBD1; v_gene: TRBV11-2; j_gene: TRBJ1-2
CDR3aa: CASSFDLLSNQPQHF; CDR3nt: TGTGCCAGCAGCTTTGACTTACTATCCAATCAGCCCCAGCATTTT; abundance: .; len: 15; d_gene: .; v_gene: TRBV5-5; j_gene: TRBJ1-5
CDR3aa: CASNLDRGSTDTQYF; CDR3nt: TGTGCCAGCAATCTAGACAGGGGGAGCACAGATACGCAGTATTTT; abundance: .; len: 15; d_gene: TRBD1; v_gene: TRBV28; j_gene: TRBJ2-3
CDR3aa: CASSKVPQRLVEELFF; CDR3nt: TGTGCCAGCAGTAAGGTCCCGCAGCGGTTGGTAGAGGAGCTGTTTTTT; abundance: .; len: 16; d_gene: .; v_gene: TRBV2; j_gene: TRBJ2-2
CDR3aa: CASSNYRVAETQYF; CDR3nt: TGTGCCAGCAGTAACTACAGGGTCGCAGAGACCCAGTACTTC; abundance: once; len: 14; d_gene: .; v_gene: TRBV6-5; j_gene: TRBJ2-5
CDR3aa: CASSTDSSGNTIYF; CDR3nt: TGTGCCAGCAGTACGGACAGCTCTGGAAACACCATATATTTT; abundance: few; len: 14; d_gene: .; v_gene: TRBV6-6; j_gene: TRBJ1-3
CDR3aa: CASRWDRGYEQYF; CDR3nt: TGTGCCAGCAGGTGGGACAGGGGGTACGAGCAGTACTTC; abundance: .; len: 13; d_gene: TRBD1; v_gene: TRBV7-9; j_gene: TRBJ2-7
CDR3aa: CASIPGGTVLLRGYTF; CDR3nt: TGTGCCAGCATCCCAGGGGGCACCGTTCTCCTTCGCGGCTACACCTTC; abundance: .; len: 16; d_gene: TRBD1; v_gene: TRBV6-2/TRBV6-3; j_gene: TRBJ1-2
CDR3aa: CASRGLAGGSEQFF; CDR3nt: TGTGCCAGCAGGGGACTAGCGGGAGGGTCTGAGCAGTTCTTC; abundance: .; len: 14; d_gene: TRBD2; v_gene: TRBV2; j_gene: TRBJ2-1
CDR3aa: CASSSNGVQQFF; CDR3nt: TGTGCCAGCAGTTCAAACGGAGTACAGCAGTTCTTC; abundance: .; len: 12; d_gene: .; v_gene: TRBV28; j_gene: TRBJ2-1
CDR3aa: CASSQDGGTSGFF; CDR3nt: TGTGCCAGCAGCCAAGATGGCGGGACTAGCGGGTTCTTC; abundance: .; len: 13; d_gene: TRBD2; v_gene: TRBV4-2; j_gene: TRBJ2-1
CDR3aa: CASSWGTAQSYNEQFF; CDR3nt: TGTGCCAGCAGCTGGGGGACAGCTCAATCCTACAATGAGCAGTTCTTC; abundance: .; len: 16; d_gene: TRBD1; v_gene: TRBV2; j_gene: TRBJ2-1
CDR3aa: CASSQSSGGEVYNEQFF; CDR3nt: TGTGCCAGCAGCCAATCCTCGGGAGGAGAGGTCTACAATGAGCAGTTCTTC; abundance: .; len: 17; d_gene: TRBD2; v_gene: TRBV3-1/TRBV3-2; j_gene: TRBJ2-1
CDR3aa: CSASVSGRLETQYF; CDR3nt: TGCAGTGCTAGTGTCAGCGGGAGGTTAGAGACCCAGTACTTC; abundance: .; len: 14; d_gene: TRBD2; v_gene: TRBV20-1; j_gene: TRBJ2-5
CDR3aa: CASIGSGEPGQYF; CDR3nt: TGTGCCAGCATCGGTTCGGGGGAACCGGGCCAGTACTTC; abundance: .; len: 13; d_gene: .; v_gene: TRBV6-5; j_gene: TRBJ2-4
CDR3aa: CASTSGTPYNEQFF; CDR3nt: TGTGCCAGCACTAGCGGGACCCCCTACAATGAGCAGTTCTTC; abundance: .; len: 14; d_gene: TRBD2; v_gene: TRBV28; j_gene: TRBJ2-1
CDR3aa: CASSSGQGANEQYF; CDR3nt: TGTGCCAGTAGTTCGGGACAGGGGGCCAACGAGCAGTACTTC; abundance: .; len: 14; d_gene: TRBD1; v_gene: TRBV19; j_gene: TRBJ2-7
CDR3aa: CARTGDEQFF; CDR3nt: TGTGCCAGAACAGGGGACGAGCAGTTCTTC; abundance: .; len: 10; d_gene: TRBD1; v_gene: TRBV6-5; j_gene: TRBJ2-1
CDR3aa: CASSPPSHTDTQYF; CDR3nt: TGTGCCAGCAGCCCCCCCTCACACACAGATACGCAGTATTTT; abundance: .; len: 14; d_gene: .; v_gene: TRBV7-2; j_gene: TRBJ2-3
CDR3aa: CASSPRTGNSPLHF; CDR3nt: TGTGCCAGCAGTCCAAGGACGGGGAATTCACCCCTCCACTTT; abundance: .; len: 14; d_gene: .; v_gene: TRBV6-5; j_gene: TRBJ1-6
CDR3aa: CASSSSGATNEKLFF; CDR3nt: TGCGCCAGCAGCTCTTCAGGGGCAACTAATGAAAAACTGTTTTTT; abundance: .; len: 15; d_gene: .; v_gene: TRBV5-1; j_gene: TRBJ1-4
CDR3aa: CASSQGQGSNQPQHF; CDR3nt: TGTGCCAGCAGCCAAGGACAGGGAAGCAATCAGCCCCAGCATTTT; abundance: .; len: 15; d_gene: TRBD1; v_gene: TRBV3-1/TRBV3-2; j_gene: TRBJ1-5
CDR3aa: CASSLRETYEQYF; CDR3nt: TGTGCCAGCAGTTTAAGGGAGACCTACGAGCAGTACTTC; abundance: .; len: 13; d_gene: .; v_gene: TRBV12-3/TRBV12-4; j_gene: TRBJ2-7
CDR3aa: CASSVQLAGDNEQYF; CDR3nt: TGTGCCAGCAGCGTTCAGCTAGCGGGAGATAACGAGCAGTACTTC; abundance: .; len: 15; d_gene: TRBD2; v_gene: TRBV9; j_gene: TRBJ2-7
CDR3aa: CASSRDRATNEKLFF; CDR3nt: TGTGCCAGTAGCCGGGACAGGGCCACGAATGAAAAACTGTTTTTT; abundance: .; len: 15; d_gene: TRBD1; v_gene: TRBV19; j_gene: TRBJ1-4
CDR3aa: CASSQLYPYEQYF; CDR3nt: TGTGCCAGCAGCCAACTCTATCCCTACGAGCAGTACTTC; abundance: .; len: 13; d_gene: .; v_gene: TRBV3-1/TRBV3-2; j_gene: TRBJ2-7
CDR3aa: CASSINQDNQPQHF; CDR3nt: TGTGCCAGTAGTATAAACCAGGACAATCAGCCCCAGCATTTT; abundance: once; len: 14; d_gene: .; v_gene: TRBV19; j_gene: TRBJ1-5
CDR3aa: CASSEGTGVSTEAFF; CDR3nt: TGTGCCAGCAGTGAAGGGACAGGGGTCTCCACTGAAGCTTTCTTT; abundance: .; len: 15; d_gene: TRBD1; v_gene: TRBV25-1; j_gene: TRBJ1-1
CDR3aa: CSVEDPVLSGNTIYF; CDR3nt: TGCAGCGTTGAAGACCCGGTACTCTCTGGAAACACCATATATTTT; abundance: .; len: 15; d_gene: .; v_gene: TRBV29-1; j_gene: TRBJ1-3
CDR3aa: CATSTGNYGYTF; CDR3nt: TGTGCCACGTCGACAGGGAACTATGGCTACACCTTC; abundance: .; len: 12; d_gene: TRBD1; v_gene: TRBV6-5; j_gene: TRBJ1-2
CDR3aa: CASSQGGYEQFF; CDR3nt: TGTGCCAGCAGCCAGGGCGGGTATGAGCAGTTCTTC; abundance: .; len: 12; d_gene: .; v_gene: TRBV14; j_gene: TRBJ2-1
CDR3aa: CASSSLGTSGITEQFF; CDR3nt: TGTGCCAGCAGCTCGCTGGGGACTAGCGGGATAACTGAGCAGTTCTTC; abundance: .; len: 16; d_gene: TRBD2; v_gene: TRBV7-9; j_gene: TRBJ2-1
CDR3aa: CASSIEGTGYGYTF; CDR3nt: TGTGCCAGTAGTATAGAGGGGACAGGCTATGGCTACACCTTC; abundance: .; len: 14; d_gene: TRBD1; v_gene: TRBV19; j_gene: TRBJ1-2
CDR3aa: CACTGTGSNQPQHF; CDR3nt: TGTGCCTGTACCGGGACAGGTAGTAATCAGCCCCAGCATTTT; abundance: few; len: 14; d_gene: TRBD1; v_gene: TRBV30; j_gene: TRBJ1-5
CDR3aa: CASSQDHGTGGGYTF; CDR3nt: TGCGCCAGCAGCCAAGACCACGGCACGGGTGGTGGCTACACCTTC; abundance: .; len: 15; d_gene: .; v_gene: TRBV4-1; j_gene: TRBJ1-2
CDR3aa: CASTNLPMNTEAFF; CDR3nt: TGTGCCAGTACGAACTTACCCATGAACACTGAAGCTTTCTTT; abundance: .; len: 14; d_gene: .; v_gene: TRBV28; j_gene: TRBJ1-1
CDR3aa: CASSWGTGSYEQYF; CDR3nt: TGTGCCAGTAGTTGGGGGACAGGGTCCTACGAGCAGTACTTC; abundance: .; len: 14; d_gene: TRBD1; v_gene: TRBV19; j_gene: TRBJ2-7
CDR3aa: CASSQHAGRENTEAFF; CDR3nt: TGTGCCAGCAGCCAACACGCCGGCAGGGAGAACACTGAAGCTTTCTTT; abundance: .; len: 16; d_gene: .; v_gene: TRBV3-1/TRBV3-2; j_gene: TRBJ1-1
CDR3aa: CASSLVSGADEQFF; CDR3nt: TGCGCCAGCAGCTTGGTGTCAGGGGCGGATGAGCAGTTCTTC; abundance: .; len: 14; d_gene: .; v_gene: TRBV5-1; j_gene: TRBJ2-1